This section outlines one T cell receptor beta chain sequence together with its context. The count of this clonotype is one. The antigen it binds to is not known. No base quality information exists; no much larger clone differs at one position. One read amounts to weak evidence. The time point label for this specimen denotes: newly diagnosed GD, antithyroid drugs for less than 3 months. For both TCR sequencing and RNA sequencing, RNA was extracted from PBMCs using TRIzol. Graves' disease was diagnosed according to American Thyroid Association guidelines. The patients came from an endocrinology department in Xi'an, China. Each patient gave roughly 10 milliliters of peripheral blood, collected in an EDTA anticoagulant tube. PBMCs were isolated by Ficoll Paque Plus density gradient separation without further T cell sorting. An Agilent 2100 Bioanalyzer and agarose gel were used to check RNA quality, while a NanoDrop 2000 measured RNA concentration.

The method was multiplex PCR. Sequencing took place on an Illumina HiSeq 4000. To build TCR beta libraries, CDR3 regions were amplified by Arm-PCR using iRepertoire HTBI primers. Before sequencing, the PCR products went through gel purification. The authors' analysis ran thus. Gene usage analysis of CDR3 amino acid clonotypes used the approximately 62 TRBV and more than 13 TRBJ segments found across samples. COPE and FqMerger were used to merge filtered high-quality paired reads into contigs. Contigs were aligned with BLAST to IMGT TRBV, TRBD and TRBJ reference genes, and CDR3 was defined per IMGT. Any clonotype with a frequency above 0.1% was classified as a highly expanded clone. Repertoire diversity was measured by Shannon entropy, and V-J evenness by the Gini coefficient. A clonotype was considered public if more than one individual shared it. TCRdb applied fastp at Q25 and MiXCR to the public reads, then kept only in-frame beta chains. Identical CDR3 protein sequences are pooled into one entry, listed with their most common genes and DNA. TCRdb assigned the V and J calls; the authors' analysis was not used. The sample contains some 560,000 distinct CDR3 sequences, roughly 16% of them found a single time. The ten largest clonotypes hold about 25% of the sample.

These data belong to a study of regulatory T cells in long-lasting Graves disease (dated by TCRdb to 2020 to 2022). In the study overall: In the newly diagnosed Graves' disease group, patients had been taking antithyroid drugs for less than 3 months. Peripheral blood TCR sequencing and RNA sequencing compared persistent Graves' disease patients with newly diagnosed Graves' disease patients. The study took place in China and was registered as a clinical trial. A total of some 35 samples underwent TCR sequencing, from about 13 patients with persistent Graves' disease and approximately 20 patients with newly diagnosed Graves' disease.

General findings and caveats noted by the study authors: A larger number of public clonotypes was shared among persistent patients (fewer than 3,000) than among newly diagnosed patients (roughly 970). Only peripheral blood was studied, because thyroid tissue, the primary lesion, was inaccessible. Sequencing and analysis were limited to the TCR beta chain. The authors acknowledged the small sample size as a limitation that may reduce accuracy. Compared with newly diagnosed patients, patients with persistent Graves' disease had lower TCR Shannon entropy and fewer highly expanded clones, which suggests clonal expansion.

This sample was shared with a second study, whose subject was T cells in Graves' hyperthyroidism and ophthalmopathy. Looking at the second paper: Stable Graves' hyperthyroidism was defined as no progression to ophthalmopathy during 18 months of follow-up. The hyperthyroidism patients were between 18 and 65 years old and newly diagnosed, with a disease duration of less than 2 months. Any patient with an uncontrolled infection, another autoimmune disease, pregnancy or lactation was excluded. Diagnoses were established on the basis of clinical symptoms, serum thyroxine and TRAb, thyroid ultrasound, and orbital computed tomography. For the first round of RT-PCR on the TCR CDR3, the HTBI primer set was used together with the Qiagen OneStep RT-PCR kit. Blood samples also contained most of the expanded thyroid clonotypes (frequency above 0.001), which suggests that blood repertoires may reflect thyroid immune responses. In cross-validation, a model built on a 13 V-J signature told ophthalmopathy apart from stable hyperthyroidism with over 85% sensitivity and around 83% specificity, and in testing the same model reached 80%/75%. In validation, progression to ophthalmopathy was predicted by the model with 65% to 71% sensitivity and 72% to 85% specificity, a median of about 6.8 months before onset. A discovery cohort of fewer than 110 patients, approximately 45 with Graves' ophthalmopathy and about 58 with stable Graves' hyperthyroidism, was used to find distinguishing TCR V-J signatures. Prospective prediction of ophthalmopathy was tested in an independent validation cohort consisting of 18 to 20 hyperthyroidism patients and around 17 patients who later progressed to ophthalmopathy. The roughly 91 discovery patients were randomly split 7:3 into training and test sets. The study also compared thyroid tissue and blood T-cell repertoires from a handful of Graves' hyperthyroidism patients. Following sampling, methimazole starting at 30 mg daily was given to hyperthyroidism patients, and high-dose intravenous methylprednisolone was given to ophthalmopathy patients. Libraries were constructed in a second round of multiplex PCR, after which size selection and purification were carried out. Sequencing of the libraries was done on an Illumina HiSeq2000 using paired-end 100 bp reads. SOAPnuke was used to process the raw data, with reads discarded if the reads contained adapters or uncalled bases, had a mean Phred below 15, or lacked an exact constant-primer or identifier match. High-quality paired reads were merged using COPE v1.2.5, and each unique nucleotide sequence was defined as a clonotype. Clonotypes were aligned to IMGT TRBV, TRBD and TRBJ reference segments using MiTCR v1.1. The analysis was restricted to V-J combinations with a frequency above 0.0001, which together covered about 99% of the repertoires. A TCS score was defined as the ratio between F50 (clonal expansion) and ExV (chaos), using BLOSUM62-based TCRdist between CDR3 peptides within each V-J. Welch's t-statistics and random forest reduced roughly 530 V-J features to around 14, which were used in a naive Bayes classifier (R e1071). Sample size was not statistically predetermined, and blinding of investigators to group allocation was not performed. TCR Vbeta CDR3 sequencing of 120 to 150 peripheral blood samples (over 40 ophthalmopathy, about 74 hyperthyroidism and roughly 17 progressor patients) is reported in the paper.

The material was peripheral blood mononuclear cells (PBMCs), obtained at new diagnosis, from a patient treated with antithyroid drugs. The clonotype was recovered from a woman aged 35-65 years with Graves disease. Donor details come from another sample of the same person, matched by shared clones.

For the CDR3, the sequence is CASSLFGGPSTDTQYF. DNA sequence: TGTGCCAGCAGCCTTTTTGGGGGGCCAAGCACAGATACGCAGTATTTT. This sequence uses TRBV6-1 and TRBJ2-3; the D gene could be either TRBD1 or TRBD2, each agreeing at 6 bases. The CDR3 goes from the cysteine to the phenylalanine over 16 residues. The sequence is cut down to CDR3 DNA, 48 bases in frame from base 1. V sheds 6 bases and J sheds 0 bases, leaving 16 bases between their ends. The germline V gene provides CDR1 MNHNS and CDR2 SASEGT.